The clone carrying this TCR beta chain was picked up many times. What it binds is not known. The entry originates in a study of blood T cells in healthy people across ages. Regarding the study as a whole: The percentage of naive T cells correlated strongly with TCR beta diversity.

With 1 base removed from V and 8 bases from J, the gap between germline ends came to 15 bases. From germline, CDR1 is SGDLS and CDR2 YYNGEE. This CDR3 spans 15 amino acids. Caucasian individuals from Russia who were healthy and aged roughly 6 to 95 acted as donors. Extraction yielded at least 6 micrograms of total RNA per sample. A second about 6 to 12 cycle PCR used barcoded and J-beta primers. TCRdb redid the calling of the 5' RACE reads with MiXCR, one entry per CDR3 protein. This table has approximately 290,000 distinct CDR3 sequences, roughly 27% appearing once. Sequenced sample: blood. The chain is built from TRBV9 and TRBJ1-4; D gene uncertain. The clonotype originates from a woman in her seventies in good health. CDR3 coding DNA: TGTGCCAGCAGCGTAAAGGGCCTCCGTGAAGAAAAACTGTTTTTT. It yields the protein CASSVKGLREEKLFF.